This T cell receptor beta chain is from a study of vaccination and CD4 T cells after COVID-19. Treatment here: roughly 10-day PBMC culture with coronavirus spike peptide pools or control peptides (ViraFEST assay). The CDR3 has 14 amino acids. Germline assignment: CDR1 SNHLY and CDR2 FYNNEI. Deletions cut 10 bases from V and 0 bases from J, with 13 bases between. Remarks on this clonotype: Its antigen is unidentified.

The Oncomine TCR Beta short-read assay was applied to DNA of cultured CD4+ T cells. TCRdb independently ran MiXCR on the PCR reads; one entry per CDR3 protein. The sample has around 19,000 distinct CDR3 sequences, about 56% seen once; the top ten hold 8% to 10%. The specimen sequenced was CD4+ T cells from blood, cultured in vitro. The chain joins TRBV2 to TRBJ1-3; possible D gene TRBD1, 5 bases. The source of this sequence is a human donor who had recovered from COVID-19. CDR3 sequence reads: CAISEGSSGNTIYF. CDR3 DNA sequence: TGTGCCATTTCAGAGGGGAGCTCTGGAAACACCATATATTTT.